These T cell receptor beta chains were read from a single sample in a study of shared clonotypes between healthy human individuals. Sequencing was performed with immunoSEQ multiplex PCR; in TCRdb, only in-frame clones are kept and a portion is missing. The sample contains fewer than 400,000 clones, less than 85% of which appear only once. Sequencing used memory CD4+ T cells sorted from blood. These receptors were taken from a man aged 30 to 39 in good health. CDR3s include the opening cysteine and the closing phenylalanine or tryptophan. Each record gives: D gene, clone size, V gene, J gene, CDR3 protein, CDR3 DNA. A D gene is named only where the DNA matches it firmly. A clone size is listed for some rows: how often the clone was seen (once, few, many), or a class if it is expanded.

D: TRBD1; size: NA; V: TRBV28; J: TRBJ2-7; CDR3: CASSPLDGTGGGEQYF; DNA: TGTGCCAGCAGTCCACTGGACGGGACAGGGGGTGGTGAGCAGTACTTC
D: NA; size: NA; V: TRBV5-6; J: TRBJ1-1; CDR3: CASISQALRAEAFF; DNA: TGTGCCAGCATCAGTCAGGCCCTGCGGGCTGAAGCTTTCTTT
D: NA; size: many; V: TRBV27; J: TRBJ2-7; CDR3: CASKRGPRYEQYF; DNA: TGTGCCAGCAAGAGAGGGCCAAGGTACGAGCAGTACTTC
D: NA; size: NA; V: TRBV6-5; J: TRBJ2-3; CDR3: CASTRADTQYF; DNA: TGTGCCAGCACCAGGGCGGATACGCAGTATTTT
D: NA; size: few; V: TRBV5-5; J: TRBJ1-2; CDR3: CASSAPGTNYGYTF; DNA: TGTGCCAGCAGCGCCCCGGGGACAAACTATGGCTACACCTTC
D: NA; size: NA; V: TRBV5-1; J: TRBJ1-1; CDR3: CASSLDVRANTEAFF; DNA: TGCGCCAGCAGCTTGGATGTCAGGGCTAACACTGAAGCTTTCTTT
D: NA; size: NA; V: TRBV28; J: TRBJ2-6; CDR3: CASSLRGANVLTF; DNA: TGTGCCAGCAGTTTACGTGGGGCCAACGTCCTGACTTTC
D: NA; size: NA; V: TRBV10-3; J: TRBJ1-2; CDR3: CAISESHHYYGYTF; DNA: TGTGCCATCAGTGAGTCGCACCACTACTATGGCTACACCTTC
D: NA; size: once; V: TRBV6-6; J: TRBJ1-4; CDR3: CASSYLDSNEKLFF; DNA: TGTGCCAGCAGTTACTTGGACAGTAATGAAAAACTGTTTTTT
D: NA; size: NA; V: TRBV7-3; J: TRBJ2-3; CDR3: CASSLLGGTDTQYF; DNA: TGTGCCAGCAGCTTACTTGGGGGCACAGATACGCAGTATTTT
D: TRBD2; size: few; V: TRBV18; J: TRBJ2-7; CDR3: CASSPNRGLAAYEQYF; DNA: TGTGCCAGCTCACCAAACAGGGGACTAGCCGCCTACGAGCAGTACTTC
D: NA; size: few; V: TRBV5-6; J: TRBJ2-2; CDR3: CASSWKGLKNTGELFF; DNA: TGTGCCAGCAGTTGGAAGGGACTGAAGAACACCGGGGAGCTGTTTTTT
D: NA; size: few; V: TRBV30; J: TRBJ2-5; CDR3: CAWALQGGVETQYF; DNA: TGTGCCTGGGCATTACAGGGAGGAGTAGAGACCCAGTACTTC